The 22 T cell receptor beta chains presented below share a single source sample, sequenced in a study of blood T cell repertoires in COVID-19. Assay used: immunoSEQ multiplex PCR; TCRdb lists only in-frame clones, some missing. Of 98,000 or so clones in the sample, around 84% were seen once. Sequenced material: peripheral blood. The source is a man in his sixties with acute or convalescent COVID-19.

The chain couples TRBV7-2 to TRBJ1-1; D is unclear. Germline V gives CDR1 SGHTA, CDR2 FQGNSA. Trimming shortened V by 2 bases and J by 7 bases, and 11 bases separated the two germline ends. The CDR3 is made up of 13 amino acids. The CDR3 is CASSLNFGLEAFF. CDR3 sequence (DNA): TGTGCCAGCAGCTTAAATTTTGGGCTTGAAGCTTTCTTT. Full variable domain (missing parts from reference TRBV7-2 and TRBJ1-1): GAGVSQSPSNKVTEKGKDVELRCDPISGHTALYWYRQSLGQGLEFLIYFQGNSAPDKSGLPSDRFSAERTGGSVSTLTIQRTQQEDSAVYLCASSLNFGLEAFFGQGTRLTVV.

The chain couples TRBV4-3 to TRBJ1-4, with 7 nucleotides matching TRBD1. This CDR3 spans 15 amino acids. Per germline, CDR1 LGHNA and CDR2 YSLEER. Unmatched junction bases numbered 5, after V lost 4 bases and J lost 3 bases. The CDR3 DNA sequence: TGCGCCAGCAGCCCACTGGGACAGCCTAATGAAAAACTGTTTTTT. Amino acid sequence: CASSPLGQPNEKLFF.

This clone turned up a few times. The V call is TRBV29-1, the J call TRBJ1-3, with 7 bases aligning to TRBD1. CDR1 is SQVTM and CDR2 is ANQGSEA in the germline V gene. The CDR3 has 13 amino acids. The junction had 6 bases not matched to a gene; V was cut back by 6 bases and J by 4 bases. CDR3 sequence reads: CSVWTGLGNTIYF. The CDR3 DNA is TGCAGCGTCTGGACAGGTCTGGGAAACACCATATATTTT. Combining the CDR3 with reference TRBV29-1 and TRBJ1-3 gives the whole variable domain SAVISQKPSRDICQRGTSLTIQCQVDSQVTMMFWYRQQPGQSLTLIATANQGSEATYESGFVIDKFPISRPNLTFSTLTVSNMSPEDSSIYLCSVWTGLGNTIYFGEGSWLTVV.

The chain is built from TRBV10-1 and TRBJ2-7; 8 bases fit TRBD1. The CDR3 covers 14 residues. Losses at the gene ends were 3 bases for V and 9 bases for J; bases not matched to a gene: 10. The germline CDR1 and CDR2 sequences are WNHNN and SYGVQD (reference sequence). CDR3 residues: CASSDGQGYSPQYF. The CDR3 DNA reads TGCGCCAGCAGTGACGGACAGGGATACTCCCCGCAGTACTTC.

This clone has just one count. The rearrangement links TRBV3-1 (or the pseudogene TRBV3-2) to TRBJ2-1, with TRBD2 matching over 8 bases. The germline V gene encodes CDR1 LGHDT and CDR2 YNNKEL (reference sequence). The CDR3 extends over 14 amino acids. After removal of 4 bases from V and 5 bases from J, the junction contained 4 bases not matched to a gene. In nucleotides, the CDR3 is TGTGCCAGCAGCCCAAGCGGGAGCCACAATGAGCAGTTCTTC. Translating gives CASSPSGSHNEQFF.

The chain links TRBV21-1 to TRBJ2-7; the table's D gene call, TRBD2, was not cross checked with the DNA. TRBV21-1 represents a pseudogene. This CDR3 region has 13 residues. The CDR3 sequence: CASTCSGIYEQYF. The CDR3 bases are TGTGCCAGCACCTGTAGCGGGATCTACGAGCAGTACTTC.

CDR3 nucleotide sequence: TGTGCCAGCAGGGATTTAGAGCGGGAGGGCCGGAAGACCCAGTACTTC. It translates to CASRDLEREGRKTQYF. The genes are TRBV11-2 and TRBJ2-5, with TRBD2 matching 10 bases. Trimming removed 6 bases from V and 6 bases from J; junction bases left unmatched: 13. There are 16 residues in the CDR3. The germline CDR1 and CDR2 sequences are SGHAT and FQNNGV.

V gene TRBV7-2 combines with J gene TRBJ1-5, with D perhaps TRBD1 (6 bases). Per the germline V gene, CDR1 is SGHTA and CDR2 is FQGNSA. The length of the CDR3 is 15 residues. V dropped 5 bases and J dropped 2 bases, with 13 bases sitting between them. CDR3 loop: CASSRRGNGNQPQHF. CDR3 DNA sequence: TGTGCCAGCAGCCGCAGGGGAAACGGCAATCAGCCCCAGCATTTT.

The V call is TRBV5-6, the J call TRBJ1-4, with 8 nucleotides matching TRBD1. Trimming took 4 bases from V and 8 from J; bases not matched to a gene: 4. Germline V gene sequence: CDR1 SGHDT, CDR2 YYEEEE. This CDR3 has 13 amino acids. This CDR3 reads CASSKDRAEKLFF. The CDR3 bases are TGTGCCAGCAGCAAGGACAGGGCCGAAAAACTGTTTTTT. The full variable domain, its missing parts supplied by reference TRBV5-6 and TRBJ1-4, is DAGVTQSPTHLIKTRGQQVTLRCSPKSGHDTVSWYQQALGQGPQFIFQYYEEEERQRGNFPDRFSGHQFPNYSSELNVNALLLGDSALYLCASSKDRAEKLFFGSGTQLSVL.

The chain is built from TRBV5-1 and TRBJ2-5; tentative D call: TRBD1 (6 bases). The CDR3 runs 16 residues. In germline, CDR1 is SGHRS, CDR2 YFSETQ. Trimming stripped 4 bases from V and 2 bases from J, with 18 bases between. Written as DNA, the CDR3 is TGCGCCAGCAGCCGATTCCTTAAGACAGGTCAAGAGACCCAGTACTTC. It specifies CASSRFLKTGQETQYF. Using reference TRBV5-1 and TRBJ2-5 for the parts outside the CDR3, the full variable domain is KAGVTQTPRYLIKTRGQQVTLSCSPISGHRSVSWYQQTPGQGLQFLFEYFSETQRNKGNFPGRFSGRQFSNSRSEMNVSTLELGDSALYLCASSRFLKTGQETQYFGPGTRLLVL.

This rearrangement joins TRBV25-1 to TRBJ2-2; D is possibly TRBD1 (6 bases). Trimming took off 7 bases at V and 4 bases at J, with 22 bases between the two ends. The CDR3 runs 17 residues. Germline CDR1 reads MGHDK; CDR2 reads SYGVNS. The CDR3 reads CASTPYMRSTGTGELFF. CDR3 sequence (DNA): TGTGCCAGCACGCCCTATATGAGATCGACAGGCACCGGGGAGCTGTTTTTT.

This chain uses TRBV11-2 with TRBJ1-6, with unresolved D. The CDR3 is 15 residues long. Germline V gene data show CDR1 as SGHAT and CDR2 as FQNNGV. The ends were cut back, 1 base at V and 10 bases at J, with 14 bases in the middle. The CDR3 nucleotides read TGTGCCAGCAGCTTAGCTGAGGGAGGAGGATCACCCCTCCACTTT. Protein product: CASSLAEGGGSPLHF.

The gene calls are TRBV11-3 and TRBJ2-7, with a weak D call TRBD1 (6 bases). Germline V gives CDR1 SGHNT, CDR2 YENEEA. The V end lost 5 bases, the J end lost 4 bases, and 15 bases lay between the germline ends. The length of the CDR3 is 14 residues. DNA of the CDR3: TGTGCCAGCAGCGCCGGACAGTCTTCGTACGAGCAGTACTTC. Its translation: CASSAGQSSYEQYF. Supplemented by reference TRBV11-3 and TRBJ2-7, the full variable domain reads EAGVVQSPRYKIIEKKQPVAFWCNPISGHNTLYWYLQNLGQGPELLIRYENEEAVDDSQLPKDRFSAERLKGVDSTLKIQPAELGDSAVYLCASSAGQSSYEQYFGPGTRLTVT.

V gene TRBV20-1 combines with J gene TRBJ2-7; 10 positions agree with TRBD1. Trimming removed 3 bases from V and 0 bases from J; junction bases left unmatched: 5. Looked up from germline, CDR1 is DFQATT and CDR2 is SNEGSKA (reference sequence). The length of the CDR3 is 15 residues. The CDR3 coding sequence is TGCAGTGCTAGTAGCGACAGGGGGCTCTCCTACGAGCAGTACTTC. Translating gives CSASSDRGLSYEQYF.

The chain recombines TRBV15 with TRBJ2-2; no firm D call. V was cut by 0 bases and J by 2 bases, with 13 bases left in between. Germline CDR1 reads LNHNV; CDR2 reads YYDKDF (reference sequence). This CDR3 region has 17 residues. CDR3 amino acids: CATSRDPAGVNTGELFF. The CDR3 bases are TGTGCCACCAGCAGAGATCCGGCAGGTGTTAACACCGGGGAGCTGTTTTTT.

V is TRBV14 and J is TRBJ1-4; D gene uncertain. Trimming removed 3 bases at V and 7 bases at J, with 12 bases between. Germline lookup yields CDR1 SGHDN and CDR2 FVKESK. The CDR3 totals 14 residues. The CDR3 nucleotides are TGTGCCAGCAGCCAGTGGGGAGCCTCTGAAAAACTGTTTTTT. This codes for CASSQWGASEKLFF.

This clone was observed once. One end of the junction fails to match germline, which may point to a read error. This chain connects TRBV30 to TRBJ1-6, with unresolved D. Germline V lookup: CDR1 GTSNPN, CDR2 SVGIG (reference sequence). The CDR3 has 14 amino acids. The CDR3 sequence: CAGRFTGFHSPLHF. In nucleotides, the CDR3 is TGTGCCGGGAGGTTTACGGGGTTCCACTCACCCCTCCACTTT. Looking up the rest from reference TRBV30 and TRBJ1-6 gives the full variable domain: SQTIHQWPATLVQPVGSPLSLECTVEGTSNPNLYWYRQAAGRGLQLLFYSVGIGQISSEVPQNLSASRPQDRQFILSSKKLLLSDSGFYLCAGRFTGFHSPLHFGNGTRLTVT.

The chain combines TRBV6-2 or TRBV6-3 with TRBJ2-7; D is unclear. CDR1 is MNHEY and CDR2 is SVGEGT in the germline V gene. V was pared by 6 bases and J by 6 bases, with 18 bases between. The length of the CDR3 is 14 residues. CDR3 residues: CASSLPSEPLEQYV. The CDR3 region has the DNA TGTGCCAGCAGCCTCCCGTCCGAGCCCCTCGAGCAGTACGTC.

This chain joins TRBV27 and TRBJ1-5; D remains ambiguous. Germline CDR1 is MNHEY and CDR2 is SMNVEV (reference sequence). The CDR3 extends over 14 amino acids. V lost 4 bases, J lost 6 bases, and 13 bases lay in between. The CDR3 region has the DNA TGTGCCAGCAGTTCGATCACACGGAGTCAGCCCCAGCATTTT. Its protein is CASSSITRSQPQHF.

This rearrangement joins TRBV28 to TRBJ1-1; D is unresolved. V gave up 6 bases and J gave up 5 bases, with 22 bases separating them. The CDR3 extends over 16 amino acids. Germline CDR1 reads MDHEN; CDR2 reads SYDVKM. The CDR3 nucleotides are TGTGCCAGCAGCCTTAATGTGGGCATCAGCGGGACTGAAGCTTTCTTT. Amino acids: CASSLNVGISGTEAFF.

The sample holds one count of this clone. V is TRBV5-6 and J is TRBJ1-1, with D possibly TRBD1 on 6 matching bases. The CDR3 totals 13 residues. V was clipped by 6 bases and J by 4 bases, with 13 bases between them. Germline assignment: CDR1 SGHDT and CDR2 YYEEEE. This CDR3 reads CASIYLGGTEAFF. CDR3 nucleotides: TGTGCCAGCATCTACTTAGGGGGCACTGAAGCTTTCTTT.

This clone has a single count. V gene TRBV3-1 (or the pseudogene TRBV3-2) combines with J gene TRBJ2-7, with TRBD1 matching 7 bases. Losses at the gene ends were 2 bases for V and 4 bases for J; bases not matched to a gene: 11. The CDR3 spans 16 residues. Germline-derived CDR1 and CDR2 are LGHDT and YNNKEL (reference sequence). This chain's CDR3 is CASSQPPDRAPYEQYV. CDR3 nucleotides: TGTGCCAGCAGCCAACCACCAGACAGGGCCCCTTACGAGCAGTACGTC.